These T cell receptor beta chains were read from a single sample in a study of untreated major depressive disorder. The table came from immunoSEQ multiplex PCR; TCRdb's copy has only in-frame clones and leaves some out. The sample holds under 25,000 clones; 92% are singletons and the top ten take more than 0.55%. Input material: CD4+ T cells from PBMCs. The receptors derive from a woman aged 40 to 50 with major depressive disorder. CDR3s include the opening cysteine and the closing phenylalanine or tryptophan. Each record gives: D gene, J gene, V gene, clone size, CDR3 DNA, CDR3 protein. A D gene is named only where the DNA matches it firmly. Size is omitted from some rows. Given values are once, few, many or a class for expanded clones.

.	TRBJ2-3	TRBV28	.	TGTGCCAGCAGTTCAGTGGGACGCAGCACAGATACGCAGTATTTT	CASSSVGRSTDTQYF
.	TRBJ2-6	TRBV30	.	TGTGCCTGGAGTCCTCGGGACTGGAGAATGACCACTAGGGCCAACGTCCTGACTTTC	CAWSPRDWRMTTRANVLTF
.	TRBJ1-4	TRBV7-3	.	TGTGCCAGCAGCTTAAGTGGGGGCCTTAATGAAAAACTGTTTTTT	CASSLSGGLNEKLFF
.	TRBJ1-4	TRBV27	.	TGTGCCAGCAGTTTGATAAGGCCACGAACTAATGAAAAACTGTTTTTT	CASSLIRPRTNEKLFF
TRBD1	TRBJ1-1	TRBV6-5	.	TGTGCCAGCATTACCCGGGCAGGGGGATGGACTGAAGCTTTCTTT	CASITRAGGWTEAFF
TRBD2	TRBJ2-1	TRBV7-9	.	TGTGCCAGCAGCCCACCGACTAGCGGGGCTGAGCAGTTCTTC	CASSPPTSGAEQFF
TRBD2	TRBJ2-3	TRBV5-6	.	TGTGCCAGCAGCTTAAAAGCGGGAGGGGATACGCAGTATTTT	CASSLKAGGDTQYF
TRBD2	TRBJ2-7	TRBV9	.	TGTGCCAGCAGCGTAGCTGGGACTAGCGTCGAGCAGTACTTC	CASSVAGTSVEQYF
.	TRBJ1-3	TRBV9	.	TGTGCCAGCAGCCCGACGGGGGCGCGTGGAAACACCATATATTTT	CASSPTGARGNTIYF
.	TRBJ1-3	TRBV5-1	.	TGCGCCAGCGGAAGGGGCGAACCAGGATCTGGAAACACCATATATTTT	CASGRGEPGSGNTIYF
.	TRBJ2-1	TRBV7-7	.	TGTGCTAGCAGCAAGGGGCGGACAATCAACTACAATGAGCAGTTCTTC	CASSKGRTINYNEQFF
.	TRBJ1-3	TRBV5-6	.	TGTGCCAGCAGCCAAGACCTCAAGGACACCATATATTTT	CASSQDLKDTIYF
.	TRBJ1-6	TRBV27	.	TGTGCCAGCAGTTCATGGGGCCAGGGGAATTCACCCCTCCACTTT	CASSSWGQGNSPLHF
.	TRBJ1-2	TRBV5-1	.	TGCGCCAGCAGCTTCGACAGCAACTATGGCTACACCTTC	CASSFDSNYGYTF
.	TRBJ1-5	TRBV5-4	.	TGTGCCAGCAGCTATTCGGACGGGGCGGTCGGGCCCCAGCATTTT	CASSYSDGAVGPQHF
.	TRBJ1-1	TRBV4-1	.	TGCGCCAGCAGCCAATCTATCAAGGGAGCCCATGAAGCTTTCTTT	CASSQSIKGAHEAFF
TRBD1	TRBJ2-3	TRBV14	.	TGTGCCAGCAGCCAAGAAAGTGACAGGGCGACAGATACGCAGTATTTT	CASSQESDRATDTQYF
.	TRBJ1-5	TRBV27	.	TGTGCCAGCAGTTTGGGGTGGATCAGGGATTGCAATCAGCCCCAGCATTTT	CASSLGWIRDCNQPQHF
.	TRBJ1-3	TRBV7-6	once	TGTGCCAGCAGCTCTTACTCGGGAAACACCATATATTTT	CASSSYSGNTIYF
.	TRBJ2-1	TRBV5-1	.	TGCGCCAGCAGCGTGGACGGGAGTTCCTACAATGAGCAGTTCTTC	CASSVDGSSYNEQFF